The 27 T cell receptor beta chains listed next were all sequenced from one sample in a study of cytomegalovirus exposure and HLA in healthy donors. The protocol was immunoSEQ multiplex PCR, while the TCRdb copy is restricted to in-frame clones and leaves out a portion. The table shows under 200,000 clones, with 95% to 96% occurring only once. Sequencing was carried out using PBMCs. The receptors were sampled from a woman aged 18-29 years in good health and CMV-seronegative.

The V and J genes are TRBV18 and TRBJ2-3; the D gene is possibly TRBD1 (5 bases). The germline V gene encodes CDR1 KGHSH and CDR2 LQKENI. The germline V and J ends were trimmed by 2 bases and 4 bases, with 10 bases remaining between them. This CDR3 spans 14 amino acids. CDR3 sequence: CASSPYKGADTQYF. Here the CDR3 DNA reads TGTGCCAGCTCACCATACAAAGGGGCAGATACGCAGTATTTT.

The chain links TRBV7-8 to TRBJ1-2; possibly TRBD1 for D (6 bases). The CDR3 runs to 16 residues. Germline V lookup: CDR1 SGHVS, CDR2 FQNEAQ. The V and J ends lost 5 bases and 7 bases respectively, with 23 bases between them. The CDR3 protein is CASSPYGILDSGGYTF. For the CDR3, the DNA is TGTGCCAGCAGCCCTTACGGGATATTGGACAGCGGTGGCTACACCTTC.

The chain carries TRBV15 and TRBJ2-1; 9 bases are shared with TRBD2. The J segment lost 10 bases and the V segment lost 0 bases, leaving 10 bases of the junction unmatched. The CDR3 is made up of 16 amino acids. CDR1 is LNHNV and CDR2 is YYDKDF in the germline V gene (reference sequence). Written as DNA, the CDR3 is TGTGCCACCAGCAGAGAGGCGGGGGGGCTTGTTAGAGAGCAGTTCTTC. Its protein is CATSREAGGLVREQFF. The full variable domain, completed using reference TRBV15 and TRBJ2-1, is DAMVIQNPRYQVTQFGKPVTLSCSQTLNHNVMYWYQQKSSQAPKLLFHYYDKDFNNEADTPDNFQSRRPNTSFCFLDIRSPGLGDTAMYLCATSREAGGLVREQFFGPGTRLTVL.

The CDR3 spells CASSQGQASYEQYF. In nucleotides, the CDR3 is TGTGCCAGCAGCCAAGGACAGGCCTCCTACGAGCAGTACTTC. V usage is TRBV4-2 and J usage is TRBJ2-7, with D possibly matching TRBD1 (6 bases). The germline V gene has CDR1 LGHNA and CDR2 YNFKEQ. Trimming removed 1 base at V and 0 bases at J, with 7 bases between. This CDR3 spans 14 amino acids.

The chain uses TRBV2 and TRBJ2-7; D is unresolved. The V end lost 6 bases, the J end lost 6 bases, and 15 bases lay between the germline ends. The CDR3 contains 13 residues. CDR1 and CDR2 from the germline V gene are SNHLY and FYNNEI. The CDR3: CASSLQALSEQYF. CDR3 sequence (DNA): TGTGCCAGCAGCCTTCAAGCCCTTTCCGAGCAGTACTTC.

The V and J genes are TRBV27 and TRBJ1-6, with 10 positions matching TRBD1. CDR3 length equals 18 residues. Germline V gives CDR1 MNHEY, CDR2 SMNVEV (reference sequence). Trimming took 4 bases from V and 9 from J; bases not matched to a gene: 15. DNA for the CDR3: TGTGCCAGCAGTTCCTTACCCGGACAGGGGGAGCGGGGTTCACCCCTCCACTTT. Translation gives CASSSLPGQGERGSPLHF.

The chain couples TRBV7-2 to TRBJ1-5; D ambiguous. Trimming cost V 2 bases and J 6 bases, with 11 bases left between them. The CDR3 length is 14 residues. Germline V gene data show CDR1 as SGHTA and CDR2 as FQGNSA. CDR3: CASSLRGGAQPQHF. CDR3 in DNA: TGTGCCAGCAGCTTAAGAGGTGGTGCTCAGCCCCAGCATTTT. Full variable domain (rest looked up from reference TRBV7-2 and TRBJ1-5): GAGVSQSPSNKVTEKGKDVELRCDPISGHTALYWYRQSLGQGLEFLIYFQGNSAPDKSGLPSDRFSAERTGGSVSTLTIQRTQQEDSAVYLCASSLRGGAQPQHFGDGTRLSIL.

This chain links TRBV18 with TRBJ1-6; no reliable D call. The ends were cut back, 5 bases at V and 10 bases at J, with 12 bases in the middle. This CDR3 has 13 amino acids. Germline V gene data show CDR1 as KGHSH and CDR2 as LQKENI. CDR3 nucleotide sequence: TGTGCCAGCTCAGAGGGAGGTGACTCACCCCTCCACTTT. It encodes CASSEGGDSPLHF.

This chain links TRBV19 with TRBJ1-2; 9 bases map to TRBD1. The CDR3 contains 12 residues. The germline V gene encodes CDR1 LNHDA and CDR2 SQIVND (reference sequence). J gave up 7 bases and V 8 bases, and 5 bases lay outside the gene matches. CDR3 nucleotide sequence: TGTGCCAGTGGGGACAGGGATCGTGGCTACACCTTC. The encoded protein is CASGDRDRGYTF.

V is TRBV4-2 and J is TRBJ2-1; 11 bases line up with TRBD2. The CDR3 runs to 19 residues. The junction had 16 bases not matched to a gene; V was cut back by 0 bases and J by 9 bases. The germline CDR1 and CDR2 sequences are LGHNA and YNFKEQ. The CDR3 DNA follows: TGTGCCAGCAGCCAAGATCCGGCCCAACTAGCGGGGGCCTTCGGTGAGCAGTTCTTC. Encoded protein: CASSQDPAQLAGAFGEQFF.

The chain links TRBV25-1 to TRBJ2-3, with D tentatively TRBD1 (5 bases). This CDR3 contains 12 residues. Germline V gives CDR1 MGHDK, CDR2 SYGVNS. V was shortened by 9 bases and J by 8 bases, with 15 bases between the two germline ends. CDR3 sequence: CASLSGLGTQYF. The CDR3 nucleotides read TGTGCCAGTCTCTCAGGGTTGGGTACGCAGTATTTT.

This chain uses TRBV27 with TRBJ2-7; 11 nucleotides agree with TRBD1. Per the germline V gene, CDR1 is MNHEY and CDR2 is SMNVEV (reference sequence). V lost 7 bases to trimming and J lost 6 bases; unmatched junction nucleotides: 8. The CDR3 totals 14 residues. CDR3 nucleotides: TGTGCCAGCACCCGGACAGGGGGCGATTCCGAGCAGTACTTC. Translated, it gives CASTRTGGDSEQYF.

The CDR3 protein is CASSEIAISGNTIYF. The DNA of the CDR3 is TGTGCCAGCAGTGAAATTGCGATTTCTGGAAACACCATATATTTT. The chain employs TRBV6-1 and TRBJ1-3; D uncertain. The CDR3 length is 15 residues. Deletions cut 2 bases from V and 1 base from J, with 9 bases between. The germline V gene has CDR1 MNHNS and CDR2 SASEGT.

This chain links TRBV18 with TRBJ1-2, with D perhaps TRBD1 (5 bases). Germline CDR1 is KGHSH and CDR2 is LQKENI. CDR3 size: 15 residues. V lost 6 bases and J 0 bases, leaving 14 bases between the germline ends. CDR3 in amino acids: CASSVDRLANYGYTF. The CDR3 DNA is TGTGCCAGCTCGGTCGACAGACTTGCTAACTATGGCTACACCTTC.

The V gene is TRBV7-2, the J gene TRBJ2-7, with D perhaps matching TRBD1 (6 bases). The V end was cut by 4 bases, the J end by 1 base, with 14 bases between. This CDR3 has 15 amino acids. CDR1 is SGHTA, CDR2 FQGNSA, per germline. In nucleotides, the CDR3 is TGTGCCAGCAGCTCGGACAGCCGGAATTCCTACGAGCAGTACTTC. This codes for CASSSDSRNSYEQYF.

The rearrangement joins TRBV7-9 to TRBJ2-1; 9 bases agree with TRBD1. V trimming: 5 bases; J trimming: 4 bases; junction bases outside the gene matches: 6. CDR1 and CDR2 from the germline V gene are SEHNR and FQNEAQ (reference sequence). The CDR3 sequence is 15 residues long. The CDR3 sequence: CASSDTGGPYNEQFF. The CDR3 coding sequence is TGTGCCAGCAGCGATACAGGGGGCCCTTACAATGAGCAGTTCTTC.

The rearrangement links TRBV6-5 to TRBJ1-2; no clear D. The V end lost 8 bases, the J end lost 10 bases, and 11 bases lay between the germline ends. Germline-derived CDR1 and CDR2 are MNHEY and SVGAGI. The CDR3 length is 10 residues. The CDR3 sequence: CASGPRTYTF. The CDR3 DNA sequence: TGTGCCAGCGGCCCACGTACCTACACCTTC.

This clone was seen just once. This chain connects TRBV27 to TRBJ2-1; 13 nucleotides align to TRBD2. Unmatched junction bases numbered 1, after V lost 3 bases and J lost 5 bases. This CDR3 has 15 amino acids. Germline values: CDR1 MNHEY, CDR2 SMNVEV (reference sequence). CDR3 sequence: CASSLGTSGDNEQFF. CDR3 coding DNA: TGTGCCAGCAGTTTGGGGACTAGCGGGGACAATGAGCAGTTCTTC.

With regard to this clone: Additional DNA sequences in this sample encode the identical CDR3. This rearrangement joins TRBV15 to TRBJ2-5; weak D call: TRBD2 (5 bases). The CDR3 is made up of 15 amino acids. Germline lookup yields CDR1 LNHNV and CDR2 YYDKDF (reference sequence). The V end lost 5 bases, the J end lost 5 bases, and 18 bases lay between the germline ends. CDR3 coding DNA: TGTGCCACCAGCCGAGCGGTATTAGCTGTTGAGACCCAGTACTTC. The encoded protein is CATSRAVLAVETQYF.

This chain links TRBV7-2 with TRBJ1-1; TRBD1 aligns across 10 bases. The germline V gene has CDR1 SGHTA and CDR2 FQGNSA. V lost 2 bases and J lost 8; bases outside the gene matches: 8. The CDR3 covers 15 residues. The CDR3 region is CASSLSTGGANEAFF. The CDR3 DNA is TGTGCCAGCAGCTTATCGACAGGGGGCGCAAACGAAGCTTTCTTT.

This chain joins TRBV9 and TRBJ2-2; 10 bases agree with TRBD2. The CDR3 has 17 residues. V gave up 0 bases and J gave up 3 bases; unmatched junction bases: 5. The germline V gene encodes CDR1 SGDLS and CDR2 YYNGEE. CDR3 loop: CASSVGLAGAHTGELFF. The CDR3 bases are TGTGCCAGCAGCGTAGGTCTAGCGGGGGCCCACACCGGGGAGCTGTTTTTT.

The V and J genes are TRBV9 and TRBJ1-2, with D unclear. Trimming pared 0 bases from V and 0 bases from J, leaving 9 bases between. The CDR3 spans 15 residues. From germline, CDR1 is SGDLS and CDR2 YYNGEE. The CDR3 region is CASSVDGSANYGYTF. In DNA, the CDR3 is TGTGCCAGCAGCGTAGACGGGTCAGCTAACTATGGCTACACCTTC.

This chain joins TRBV5-1 and TRBJ2-2; TRBD2 matches at 10 bases. Trimming cost V 2 bases and J 4 bases; bases outside gene matches: 2. Germline-derived CDR1 and CDR2 are SGHRS and YFSETQ. The CDR3 length is 15 residues. Here the CDR3 DNA reads TGCGCCAGCAGCTTCCTAGCGGGGGCCACCGGGGAGCTGTTTTTT. Translating gives CASSFLAGATGELFF.

V usage is TRBV5-1 and J usage is TRBJ2-3, with TRBD2 matching 9 bases. There are 19 residues in the CDR3. Germline V CDR1 and CDR2: SGHRS, YFSETQ. V trimming: 1 base; J trimming: 8 bases; junction bases outside the gene matches: 20. The DNA for the CDR3 is TGCGCCAGCAGCTTGACCCCTCCCCCGACTAGCGGCCTTGTCGGTACGCAGTATTTT. It translates to CASSLTPPPTSGLVGTQYF.

The genes are TRBV27 and TRBJ1-5; D might be TRBD1 (5 bases). The CDR3 totals 16 residues. Germline V CDR1 and CDR2: MNHEY, SMNVEV (reference sequence). The germline V and J ends were trimmed by 0 bases and 4 bases, with 13 bases remaining between them. CDR3 in amino acids: CASSLSAGGLNQPQHF. The CDR3 DNA follows: TGTGCCAGCAGTTTATCGGCGGGGGGTCTTAATCAGCCCCAGCATTTT.

The V and J genes are TRBV5-4 and TRBJ2-1, with D possibly being TRBD2 (6 bases). CDR3 length equals 17 residues. V was trimmed by 0 bases and J by 0 bases, leaving 13 bases between them. Germline V CDR1 and CDR2: SGHNT, YYREEE (reference sequence). CDR3 DNA sequence: TGTGCCAGCAGCTTGGAACGGGAGCGAAGCTCCTACAATGAGCAGTTCTTC. Its translation is CASSLERERSSYNEQFF.

This clone was recorded once. The V gene is TRBV11-2, the J gene TRBJ1-2; unclear D gene. The CDR3 length is 14 residues. CDR1 is SGHAT and CDR2 is FQNNGV in the germline V gene. Trimming removed 1 base from V and 8 bases from J, with 14 bases in between. CDR3 nucleotides: TGTGCCAGCAGCTTAGGGGCGCACCTGCGAGGCTACACCTTC. It yields the protein CASSLGAHLRGYTF.